This TCR beta chain was sequenced for a study of blood T cell repertoires in COVID-19. Study-level background: Researchers got acute and convalescent COVID-19 samples from the United States, Italy and Spain. In each case, the material was cDNA or gDNA derived from T cells, B-cell-depleted T cells, or PBMCs.

Original analysis: How many nucleated cells were present was estimated from reference gene primer amplification. TCRdb's table, derived via immunoSEQ multiplex PCR, lists solely in-frame clones and lacks some. For V, J and clone size, that table is used; D and trimming come from the DNA. The sample includes a few hundred thousand clones, 80% to 90% seen only once; the top ten take approximately 3%. Followed over time, Seattle patients had been enrolled while infection was active. The TCR originated in a woman aged 25 to 39 with COVID-19, enrolled during active disease. Sequenced material: peripheral blood.

In DNA, the CDR3 is TGTGCCAGCAGCCAAGGTCTTTCCGGGGAGCTGTTTTTT. Residues: CASSQGLSGELFF. V and J are TRBV3-1 (or the pseudogene TRBV3-2) and TRBJ2-2, with D hard to call. CDR3 length: 13 amino acids. The V and J ends lost 1 base and 6 bases respectively, with 6 bases between them. Germline lookup yields CDR1 LGHDT and CDR2 YNNKEL (reference sequence).